The rows below give T cell receptor beta chains drawn from one sample of a study of siplizumab effects on memory and regulatory T cells. This table comes from immunoSEQ multiplex PCR, and its TCRdb copy is limited to in-frame clones, with some not included. The sample contains 65,000 to 90,000 clones, 93% of which appear only once. Material for sequencing was CD8+ T cells sorted from blood. The receptors stem from a human donor in good health. Each CDR3 is given with its conserved first and last residue. Fields, in order: clone size, J gene, V gene, D gene, CDR3 DNA, CDR3 protein. D genes are given only for firm matches. Some rows have no size entry. The others give once, few or many, or a class for an expanded clone.

>NA|TRBJ2-4|TRBV28|TRBD1
TGTGCCAGCAGTCTAGACCGGGGACAGGAGCGTGGAGACATTCAGTACTTC
CASSLDRGQERGDIQYF
>NA|TRBJ1-2|TRBV7-6|NA
TGTGCCAGCAGCCGGGGGATGGGGGGCTCTGAACCTATTAACTATGGCTACACCTTC
CASSRGMGGSEPINYGYTF
>few|TRBJ2-2|TRBV4-3|NA
TGCGCCAGCAGCCAAGTCCCCCCAGCTGAAGGTACCGGGGAGCTGTTTTTT
CASSQVPPAEGTGELFF
>NA|TRBJ1-1|TRBV19|NA
TGTGCCAGTAGTTCGCTACAGCTATGGGATGAAGCTTTCTTT
CASSSLQLWDEAFF
>NA|TRBJ2-1|TRBV6-4|TRBD2
TGTGCCAGCCAACTAGCGGGGGGCGACAATGAGCAGTTCTTC
CASQLAGGDNEQFF
>NA|TRBJ2-7|TRBV27|NA
TGTGCCAGCAGTTCCTCCGAGGTCCTGGAGCAGTACTTC
CASSSSEVLEQYF
>NA|TRBJ2-1|TRBV27|TRBD2
TGTGCCAGCAGTTTATTATCCAGCGGGATCTACAATGAGCAGTTCTTC
CASSLLSSGIYNEQFF
>NA|TRBJ1-4|TRBV29-1|NA
TGCAGCGCGATGGACGGGATTGGTGAAAAACTGTTTTTT
CSAMDGIGEKLFF
>NA|TRBJ2-5|TRBV9|NA
TGTGCCAGCAGCCACGTCAGGGGAGGCGAAGAGACCCAGTACTTC
CASSHVRGGEETQYF
>NA|TRBJ2-5|TRBV13|NA
TGTGCCAGCAGCTTAGTTCACGAGACCCAGTACTTC
CASSLVHETQYF
>NA|TRBJ1-2|TRBV28|TRBD1
TGTGCCAGCAGTTCCGGACAGGACCTCATCAATGGCTACACCTTC
CASSSGQDLINGYTF
>NA|TRBJ1-3|TRBV5-6|TRBD1
TGTGCCAGCAGACCCGGGACAGGTTCTGGAAACACCATATATTTT
CASRPGTGSGNTIYF
>NA|TRBJ1-1|TRBV14|TRBD1
TGTGCCAGCAGCCAATATCAGACAGGGGCCGCGCGGGCTGAAGCTTTCTTT
CASSQYQTGAARAEAFF
>NA|TRBJ1-1|TRBV29-1|TRBD1
TGCAGCGTTGAGGGCTGGACAGGGAAGATGGAAGCTTTCTTT
CSVEGWTGKMEAFF
>few|TRBJ1-1|TRBV19|NA
TGTGCCAGTAGAAACGGACGGGGAGAAGCTTTCTTT
CASRNGRGEAFF
>NA|TRBJ1-1|TRBV27|NA
TGTGCCAGCAGTTTATCGATTTCCCTAATAGGCACTGAAGCTTTCTTT
CASSLSISLIGTEAFF
>NA|TRBJ2-7|TRBV9|NA
TGTGCCAGCAGCGCCGGGACTGGGACCTACGAGCAGTACTTC
CASSAGTGTYEQYF
>NA|TRBJ2-7|TRBV7-2|TRBD1
TGTGCCAGCAGCCCACAGGGGGTCTACGAGCAGTACTTC
CASSPQGVYEQYF
>NA|TRBJ2-5|TRBV6-5|TRBD2
TGTGCCAGCAGTTACTGGAGCGGGGGGGTGGAGACCCAGTACTTC
CASSYWSGGVETQYF
>NA|TRBJ1-5|TRBV19|NA
TGTGCCAGTTCATTCCCCGATCAGCCCCAGCATTTT
CASSFPDQPQHF